The rows below give T cell receptor beta chains drawn from one sample of a study of blood T cell repertoires in COVID-19. The protocol was immunoSEQ multiplex PCR, while the TCRdb copy is restricted to in-frame clones and leaves out a portion. The table records about 110,000 clones, approximately 82% of them present only once. The specimen sequenced was peripheral blood. Every receptor here comes from a woman of 80 years or more with active or convalescent COVID-19. The CDR3 runs from the conserved cysteine through the conserved F or W. Fields, in order: clone size, V gene, J gene, D gene, CDR3 protein, CDR3 DNA. A D gene is named only where the DNA matches it firmly. Rows may omit the clone size; those that give it use once, few, many or a size class.

abundance: NA; v_gene: TRBV6-5; j_gene: TRBJ2-3; d_gene: NA; CDR3aa: CASSRRAEATQYF; CDR3nt: TGTGCCAGCAGTCGGAGGGCCGAGGCTACGCAGTATTTT
abundance: NA; v_gene: TRBV3-1/TRBV3-2; j_gene: TRBJ1-2; d_gene: TRBD1; CDR3aa: CATYRGPNYGYTF; CDR3nt: TGTGCCACCTACAGGGGGCCTAACTATGGCTACACCTTC
abundance: NA; v_gene: TRBV6-6; j_gene: TRBJ1-3; d_gene: NA; CDR3aa: CASSYSRGSGNTIYF; CDR3nt: TGTGCCAGCAGTTACTCACGGGGGTCTGGAAACACCATATATTTT
abundance: NA; v_gene: TRBV28; j_gene: TRBJ2-3; d_gene: NA; CDR3aa: CASSSHELVTDTQYF; CDR3nt: TGTGCCAGCAGTTCCCATGAATTAGTCACAGATACGCAGTATTTT
abundance: NA; v_gene: TRBV28; j_gene: TRBJ2-1; d_gene: NA; CDR3aa: CASSLRQNNEQFF; CDR3nt: TGTGCCAGCAGTTTACGACAGAACAATGAGCAGTTCTTC
abundance: many; v_gene: TRBV5-1; j_gene: TRBJ2-2; d_gene: TRBD2; CDR3aa: CASEGLGNTGELFF; CDR3nt: TGCGCCTCCGAGGGACTAGGGAACACCGGGGAGCTGTTTTTT
abundance: NA; v_gene: TRBV13; j_gene: TRBJ2-7; d_gene: TRBD1; CDR3aa: CASSSAGQGGYEQYF; CDR3nt: TGTGCCAGCAGCTCCGCGGGACAGGGGGGTTACGAGCAGTACTTC
abundance: NA; v_gene: TRBV28; j_gene: TRBJ2-5; d_gene: TRBD2; CDR3aa: CASSLFGTSGRKTQYF; CDR3nt: TGTGCCAGCAGTTTATTCGGGACTAGCGGGAGAAAGACCCAGTACTTC
abundance: NA; v_gene: TRBV19; j_gene: TRBJ1-1; d_gene: NA; CDR3aa: CASSIAGSTEAFF; CDR3nt: TGTGCCAGTAGTATAGCCGGTTCCACTGAAGCTTTCTTT
abundance: NA; v_gene: TRBV14; j_gene: TRBJ1-1; d_gene: NA; CDR3aa: CASSQGFRERRFF; CDR3nt: TGTGCCAGCAGCCAAGGATTTCGGGAGAGGCGTTTCTTT
abundance: NA; v_gene: TRBV4-1; j_gene: TRBJ2-2; d_gene: TRBD2; CDR3aa: CASSRFAGANTGELFF; CDR3nt: TGCGCCAGCAGCCGGTTTGCGGGAGCGAACACCGGGGAGCTGTTTTTT
abundance: few; v_gene: TRBV2; j_gene: TRBJ1-1; d_gene: NA; CDR3aa: CASSVEGFAEAFF; CDR3nt: TGTGCCAGCAGTGTCGAGGGTTTCGCTGAAGCTTTCTTT
abundance: NA; v_gene: TRBV5-1; j_gene: TRBJ1-2; d_gene: TRBD1; CDR3aa: CASSYRDRGRYGYTF; CDR3nt: TGCGCCAGCAGCTACCGGGACAGGGGTAGATATGGCTACACCTTC
abundance: NA; v_gene: TRBV28; j_gene: TRBJ1-5; d_gene: NA; CDR3aa: CASNTGLRQPQHF; CDR3nt: TGTGCCAGCAATACAGGTTTGCGTCAGCCCCAGCATTTT
abundance: NA; v_gene: TRBV5-6; j_gene: TRBJ2-7; d_gene: NA; CDR3aa: CASSSWPGQGTYEQYF; CDR3nt: TGTGCCAGCAGCTCGTGGCCGGGGCAGGGGACCTACGAGCAGTACTTC
abundance: NA; v_gene: TRBV7-8; j_gene: TRBJ1-4; d_gene: TRBD1; CDR3aa: CASSWFARQGAVGANEKLFF; CDR3nt: TGTGCCAGCAGCTGGTTTGCGAGACAGGGGGCTGTAGGTGCTAATGAAAAACTGTTTTTT
abundance: NA; v_gene: TRBV19; j_gene: TRBJ2-1; d_gene: TRBD1; CDR3aa: CASTPGQGGYNEQFF; CDR3nt: TGTGCCAGTACCCCGGGACAGGGGGGATACAATGAGCAGTTCTTC
abundance: NA; v_gene: TRBV6-5; j_gene: TRBJ1-2; d_gene: NA; CDR3aa: CATSKEIANYGYTF; CDR3nt: TGTGCCACCTCCAAAGAAATAGCTAACTATGGCTACACCTTC
abundance: NA; v_gene: TRBV9; j_gene: TRBJ1-5; d_gene: TRBD1; CDR3aa: CASSGGTANQPQHF; CDR3nt: TGTGCCAGCAGCGGCGGGACAGCCAATCAGCCCCAGCATTTT
abundance: once; v_gene: TRBV11-3; j_gene: TRBJ2-1; d_gene: NA; CDR3aa: CASSPGSYYNEQFF; CDR3nt: TGTGCCAGCAGCCCCGGGTCGTACTACAATGAGCAGTTCTTC
abundance: once; v_gene: TRBV5-1; j_gene: TRBJ2-7; d_gene: NA; CDR3aa: CASSLGRVSYEQYF; CDR3nt: TGCGCCAGCAGCTTGGGGCGGGTATCCTACGAGCAGTACTTC
abundance: once; v_gene: TRBV5-1; j_gene: TRBJ2-7; d_gene: NA; CDR3aa: CASSSVRNQLSSYEQYF; CDR3nt: TGCGCCAGCAGCTCTGTCAGAAACCAACTAAGCTCCTACGAGCAGTACTTC
abundance: NA; v_gene: TRBV28; j_gene: TRBJ2-1; d_gene: NA; CDR3aa: CASSFPQWRSDEQFF; CDR3nt: TGTGCCAGCAGTTTCCCTCAATGGAGGAGTGATGAGCAGTTCTTC
abundance: NA; v_gene: TRBV15; j_gene: TRBJ2-7; d_gene: NA; CDR3aa: CATSTPTGSREQYF; CDR3nt: TGTGCCACCAGCACCCCGACGGGGTCGCGGGAGCAGTACTTC
abundance: NA; v_gene: TRBV7-9; j_gene: TRBJ2-1; d_gene: TRBD2; CDR3aa: CASSPRSSSGRDNEQFF; CDR3nt: TGTGCCAGCAGCCCTAGGAGTTCTAGCGGGAGAGACAATGAGCAGTTCTTC
abundance: NA; v_gene: TRBV27; j_gene: TRBJ2-7; d_gene: TRBD2; CDR3aa: CASSWGGTDEQYF; CDR3nt: TGTGCCAGCAGTTGGGGGGGGACGGATGAGCAGTACTTC
abundance: NA; v_gene: TRBV7-9; j_gene: TRBJ2-7; d_gene: NA; CDR3aa: CASSPRNPGSYPYYEQYF; CDR3nt: TGTGCCAGCAGCCCCCGGAATCCGGGGTCCTATCCTTACTACGAGCAGTACTTC
abundance: NA; v_gene: TRBV6-5; j_gene: TRBJ2-3; d_gene: TRBD2; CDR3aa: CAVKREGRTDTQYF; CDR3nt: TGTGCCGTAAAGCGGGAGGGCCGCACAGATACGCAGTATTTT
abundance: NA; v_gene: TRBV19; j_gene: TRBJ1-1; d_gene: NA; CDR3aa: CASSLERAYEAFF; CDR3nt: TGTGCCAGTAGTCTCGAGAGGGCGTACGAAGCTTTCTTT
abundance: NA; v_gene: TRBV28; j_gene: TRBJ2-3; d_gene: TRBD2; CDR3aa: CASSPASGSRRDTQYF; CDR3nt: TGTGCCAGCAGCCCCGCGAGCGGGAGCCGTCGAGATACGCAGTATTTT
abundance: NA; v_gene: TRBV18; j_gene: TRBJ2-7; d_gene: NA; CDR3aa: CASSRDRTYEQYF; CDR3nt: TGTGCCAGCTCACGAGACAGGACCTACGAGCAGTACTTC
abundance: few; v_gene: TRBV29-1; j_gene: TRBJ1-1; d_gene: NA; CDR3aa: CSVGSGVTEAFF; CDR3nt: TGCAGCGTTGGGTCAGGGGTCACTGAAGCTTTCTTT
abundance: NA; v_gene: TRBV6-4; j_gene: TRBJ2-1; d_gene: NA; CDR3aa: CASSEGTIAGHNEQFF; CDR3nt: TGTGCCAGCAGTGAGGGCACTATCGCGGGACACAATGAGCAGTTCTTC
abundance: NA; v_gene: TRBV5-1; j_gene: TRBJ2-3; d_gene: TRBD2; CDR3aa: CASSRDRLAANTDTQYF; CDR3nt: TGCGCCAGCAGCAGAGATAGACTAGCGGCTAACACAGATACGCAGTATTTT
abundance: NA; v_gene: TRBV7-9; j_gene: TRBJ1-6; d_gene: NA; CDR3aa: CASSLSNSPLHF; CDR3nt: TGTGCCAGCAGCTTAAGCAATTCACCCCTCCACTTT
abundance: NA; v_gene: TRBV7-2; j_gene: TRBJ1-1; d_gene: TRBD1; CDR3aa: CASSFGTGINTEAFF; CDR3nt: TGTGCCAGCAGCTTCGGGACAGGGATTAACACTGAAGCTTTCTTT
abundance: few; v_gene: TRBV27; j_gene: TRBJ1-6; d_gene: NA; CDR3aa: CASSLSRDTFPSPLHF; CDR3nt: TGTGCCAGCAGTTTAAGCCGGGACACCTTTCCTTCACCCCTCCACTTT
abundance: once; v_gene: TRBV5-1; j_gene: TRBJ1-5; d_gene: NA; CDR3aa: CASSLAGSDQPQHF; CDR3nt: TGCGCCAGCAGCTTGGCGGGAAGCGATCAGCCCCAGCATTTT
abundance: NA; v_gene: TRBV7-3; j_gene: TRBJ1-3; d_gene: NA; CDR3aa: CASSPQGSGNTIYF; CDR3nt: TGTGCCAGCAGCCCACAGGGCAGCGGAAACACCATATATTTT
abundance: few; v_gene: TRBV18; j_gene: TRBJ1-1; d_gene: NA; CDR3aa: CASSPSLNTEAFF; CDR3nt: TGTGCCAGCTCACCCAGTCTGAACACTGAAGCTTTCTTT
abundance: NA; v_gene: TRBV2; j_gene: TRBJ1-4; d_gene: TRBD1; CDR3aa: CASSGTATNEKLFF; CDR3nt: TGTGCCAGCAGCGGGACAGCAACTAATGAAAAACTGTTTTTT
abundance: NA; v_gene: TRBV10-2; j_gene: TRBJ2-1; d_gene: TRBD2; CDR3aa: CASSEMSSGGYNEQFF; CDR3nt: TGCGCCAGCAGTGAGATGTCTAGCGGGGGGTACAATGAGCAGTTCTTC
abundance: few; v_gene: TRBV4-1; j_gene: TRBJ1-2; d_gene: NA; CDR3aa: CASSPTGGIRGYTF; CDR3nt: TGCGCCAGCAGCCCTACGGGAGGGATTAGGGGCTACACCTTC
abundance: NA; v_gene: TRBV2; j_gene: TRBJ1-5; d_gene: NA; CDR3aa: CASSDRRELNQPQHF; CDR3nt: TGTGCCAGCAGTGACCGCAGGGAACTCAATCAGCCCCAGCATTTT
abundance: NA; v_gene: TRBV13; j_gene: TRBJ2-1; d_gene: TRBD2; CDR3aa: CASSPVAGGPWNEQFF; CDR3nt: TGTGCCAGCAGCCCGGTAGCGGGAGGGCCTTGGAATGAGCAGTTCTTC
abundance: once; v_gene: TRBV9; j_gene: TRBJ1-1; d_gene: NA; CDR3aa: CASSPYPFEAFF; CDR3nt: TGTGCCAGCAGCCCCTATCCGTTTGAAGCTTTCTTT
abundance: NA; v_gene: TRBV6-5; j_gene: TRBJ2-5; d_gene: NA; CDR3aa: CASKAGWEETQYF; CDR3nt: TGTGCCAGCAAGGCGGGATGGGAGGAGACCCAGTACTTC
abundance: NA; v_gene: TRBV5-1; j_gene: TRBJ2-3; d_gene: TRBD1; CDR3aa: CASSWTGVVPDTQYF; CDR3nt: TGCGCCAGCAGCTGGACAGGGGTAGTCCCAGATACGCAGTATTTT
abundance: NA; v_gene: TRBV3-1/TRBV3-2; j_gene: TRBJ1-1; d_gene: NA; CDR3aa: CASSQDAVAEAFF; CDR3nt: TGTGCCAGCAGCCAAGATGCGGTTGCTGAAGCTTTCTTT
abundance: NA; v_gene: TRBV6-4; j_gene: TRBJ1-1; d_gene: NA; CDR3aa: CASRSQGSDTEAFF; CDR3nt: TGTGCCAGCCGGTCGCAGGGGTCCGACACTGAAGCTTTCTTT
abundance: NA; v_gene: TRBV2; j_gene: TRBJ2-1; d_gene: TRBD2; CDR3aa: CASSGTSLIGVGEQFF; CDR3nt: TGTGCCAGCAGCGGGACTAGCCTCATTGGGGTGGGGGAGCAGTTCTTC
abundance: NA; v_gene: TRBV9; j_gene: TRBJ1-1; d_gene: TRBD1; CDR3aa: CASSTRQGALGTEAFF; CDR3nt: TGTGCCAGCAGCACCCGACAGGGGGCCTTGGGGACTGAAGCTTTCTTT
abundance: once; v_gene: TRBV7-2; j_gene: TRBJ1-4; d_gene: TRBD1; CDR3aa: CASSLAGTGTSEKLFF; CDR3nt: TGTGCCAGCAGCTTAGCTGGGACAGGGACTAGTGAAAAACTGTTTTTT
abundance: few; v_gene: TRBV5-4; j_gene: TRBJ1-4; d_gene: NA; CDR3aa: CASGQSGNEKLFF; CDR3nt: TGTGCCAGCGGACAGTCGGGTAACGAAAAACTGTTTTTT
abundance: NA; v_gene: TRBV30; j_gene: TRBJ2-7; d_gene: TRBD1; CDR3aa: CAWSYGTGGGEQYF; CDR3nt: TGTGCCTGGAGTTACGGGACAGGGGGCGGCGAGCAGTACTTC
abundance: few; v_gene: TRBV29-1; j_gene: TRBJ1-1; d_gene: TRBD1; CDR3aa: CSVVRGGVNPEAFF; CDR3nt: TGCAGCGTTGTTAGAGGGGGCGTCAACCCTGAAGCTTTCTTT
abundance: NA; v_gene: TRBV5-1; j_gene: TRBJ1-4; d_gene: TRBD1; CDR3aa: CASSLLGQGHNEKLFF; CDR3nt: TGCGCCAGCAGCTTGCTGGGACAGGGACACAATGAAAAACTGTTTTTT